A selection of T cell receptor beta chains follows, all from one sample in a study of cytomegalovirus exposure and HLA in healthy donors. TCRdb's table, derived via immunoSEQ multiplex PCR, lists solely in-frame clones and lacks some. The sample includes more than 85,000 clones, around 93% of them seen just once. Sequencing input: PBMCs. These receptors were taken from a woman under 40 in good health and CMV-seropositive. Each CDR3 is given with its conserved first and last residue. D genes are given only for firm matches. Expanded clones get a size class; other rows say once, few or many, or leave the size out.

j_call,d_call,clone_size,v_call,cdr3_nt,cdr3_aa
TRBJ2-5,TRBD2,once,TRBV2,TGTGCCAGCAGGAAAGCTAGCGGGAAGGAGACCCAGTACTTC,CASRKASGKETQYF
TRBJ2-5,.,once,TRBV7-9,TGTGCCAGCAGCTTTTACAGCCAAGAGACCCAGTACTTC,CASSFYSQETQYF
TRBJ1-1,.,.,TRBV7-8,TGTGCCAGCAGCTTAAGATCCGGGAACACTGAAGCTTTCTTT,CASSLRSGNTEAFF
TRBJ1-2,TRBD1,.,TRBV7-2,TGTGCCAGCAGCCAAACAGGGGGGTATGGCTACACCTTC,CASSQTGGYGYTF
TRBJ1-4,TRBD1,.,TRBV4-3,TGCGCCAGCAGCCAAGAGAGGACAGGGTCTGGAAAACTGTTTTTT,CASSQERTGSGKLFF
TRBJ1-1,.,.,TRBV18,TGTGCCAGCTCACCTGGGGGGTCGAACACTGAAGCTTTCTTT,CASSPGGSNTEAFF
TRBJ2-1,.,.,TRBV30,TGTGCCTGGAGGACAGGCTACAATGAGCAGTTCTTC,CAWRTGYNEQFF
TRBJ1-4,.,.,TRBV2,TGTGCCAGCAGTGACCCCCCGGGGGAAAAACTGTTTTTT,CASSDPPGEKLFF
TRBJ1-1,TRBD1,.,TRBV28,TGTGCCAGCAGGCAAAGGGCAGGGGGCTTATCGGGTACTGAAGCTTTCTTT,CASRQRAGGLSGTEAFF
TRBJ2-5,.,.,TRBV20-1,TGCAGTGCGGGAGCCGGGGAGACCCAGTACTTC,CSAGAGETQYF
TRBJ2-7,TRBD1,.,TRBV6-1,TGTGCCAGCAGTGGGACAGGGGACTACGAGCAGTACTTC,CASSGTGDYEQYF
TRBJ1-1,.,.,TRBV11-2,TGTGCCAGCAGCTCCATCCAGGGGCCTTTGGACACTGAAGCTTTCTTT,CASSSIQGPLDTEAFF
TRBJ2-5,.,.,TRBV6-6,TGTGCCAGCAGTTACTTTGTTGGGGAGGAAGGGACCCAGTACTTC,CASSYFVGEEGTQYF
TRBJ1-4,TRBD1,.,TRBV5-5,TGTGCCAGCAGCTCGACGGGGACAGGGGTTGAAAAACTGTTTTTT,CASSSTGTGVEKLFF
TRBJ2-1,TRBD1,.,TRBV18,TGTGCCAGCTCACCACCTGGGCAGGGGGCACATGAGCAGTTCTTC,CASSPPGQGAHEQFF
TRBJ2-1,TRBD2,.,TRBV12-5,TGTGCTAGTGGTCCCGGGACTAGCGGGAGTGCCAATGAGCAGTTCTTC,CASGPGTSGSANEQFF
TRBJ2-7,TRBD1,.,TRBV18,TGTGCCAGCTCACCAAACGGACAGGGGGCCTTCTACGAGCAGTACTTC,CASSPNGQGAFYEQYF
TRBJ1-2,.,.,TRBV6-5,TGTGCCAGCAGCAGGACAGCTGATGGCTACACCTTC,CASSRTADGYTF
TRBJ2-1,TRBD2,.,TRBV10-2,TGCGCCAGCAGTGAGCCTCAACTAGCGGGAGCGTACAATGAGCAGTTCTTC,CASSEPQLAGAYNEQFF
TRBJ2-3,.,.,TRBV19,TGTGCCAGTAATCGGGGCGGGGCAGCAGATACGCAGTATTTT,CASNRGGAADTQYF
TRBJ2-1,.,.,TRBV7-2,TGTGCCAGCAGCTTGATCGCGCCCCTCGATGAGCAGTTCTTC,CASSLIAPLDEQFF
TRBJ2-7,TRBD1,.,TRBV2,TGTGCCAGCAGTGTGTACAGGGGGTACGAGCAGTACTTC,CASSVYRGYEQYF
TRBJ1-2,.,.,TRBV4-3,TGCGCCAGCAGCCAAGAAAGGATTACAGGGTCGGATGGCTACACCTTC,CASSQERITGSDGYTF
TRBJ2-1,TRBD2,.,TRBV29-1,TGCAGCGTTCGGACTAGTCGGGTGCCTAACAATGAGCAGTTCTTC,CSVRTSRVPNNEQFF
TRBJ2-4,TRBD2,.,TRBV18,TGTGCCAGCTCACCAATGGGACTAGCGGGAGTGGAAAACATTCAGTACTTC,CASSPMGLAGVENIQYF
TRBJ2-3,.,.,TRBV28,TGTGCCAGCAGTAAGCTAGGAGGGGGCGTGAATACGCAGTATTTT,CASSKLGGGVNTQYF
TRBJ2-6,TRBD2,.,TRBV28,TGTGCCAGCAGTCCTTGGACTAGCCGGGTTTATGGGGCCAACGTCCTGACTTTC,CASSPWTSRVYGANVLTF
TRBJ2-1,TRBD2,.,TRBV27,TGTGCCAGCCTCGGAAAGCGGGAGTTATCCAACTACAATGAGCAGTTCTTC,CASLGKRELSNYNEQFF
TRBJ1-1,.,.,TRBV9,TGTGCCAGCAGCTTATCGCCGGCGGGGCAGAACACTGAAGCTTTCTTT,CASSLSPAGQNTEAFF
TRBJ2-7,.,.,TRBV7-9,TGTGCCAGCAGCCGGGAGCCCGCCGAGCAGTACTTC,CASSREPAEQYF
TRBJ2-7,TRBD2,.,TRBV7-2,TGTGCCAGCAGCCCGACTAGCGGACCCTACGAGCAGTACTTC,CASSPTSGPYEQYF
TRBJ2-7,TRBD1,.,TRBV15,TGTGCCACCAGCAGAGGGGGGATACGGGACAGGGCGTTGGAGCAGTACTTC,CATSRGGIRDRALEQYF
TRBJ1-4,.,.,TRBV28,TGTGCCAGCAGTCGACTGAAACCGACAGGTTACCAAGGTGAAAAACTGTTTTTT,CASSRLKPTGYQGEKLFF
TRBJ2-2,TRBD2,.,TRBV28,TGTGCCAGCAGATACCTAGCGGGAGGGATAAGACTGTTTTTT,CASRYLAGGIRLFF
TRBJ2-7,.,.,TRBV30,TGTGCCTGGAGTGCCCTAGGCTACGAGCAGTACTTC,CAWSALGYEQYF
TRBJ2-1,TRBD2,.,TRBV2,TGTGCCAGCAGTGAATCCCCGCCCGTTGCTAGCGGGAGGCATGAGCAGTTCTTC,CASSESPPVASGRHEQFF
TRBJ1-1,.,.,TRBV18,TGTGCCAGCTCAACTACAGGATTGAACACTGAAGCTTTCTTT,CASSTTGLNTEAFF